These T cell receptor beta chains were read from a single sample in a study of blood T cell repertoires in COVID-19. This table comes from immunoSEQ multiplex PCR, and its TCRdb copy is limited to in-frame clones, with some not included. The table lists over 200,000 clones, 90% to 95% of them singletons. The sample taken for sequencing was peripheral blood. These receptors were taken from a man aged 25-45 years with acute or convalescent COVID-19. Each CDR3 is given with its conserved first and last residue. A D gene is named only where the DNA matches it firmly. Rows give clone size only sometimes, using once, few, many, or a class for an expanded clone.

J: TRBJ2-7
V: TRBV28
size: .
D: .
CDR3: CATTGSYEQYF
DNA: TGTGCCACTACAGGGTCCTACGAGCAGTACTTC

J: TRBJ2-3
V: TRBV3-1/TRBV3-2
size: .
D: TRBD2
CDR3: CASSRTSGTDTQYF
DNA: TGTGCCAGCAGTCGGACTAGCGGCACAGATACGCAGTATTTT

J: TRBJ2-7
V: TRBV5-4
size: once
D: TRBD1
CDR3: CASSSRQGRYEQYF
DNA: TGTGCCAGCAGCAGCCGACAGGGGCGCTACGAGCAGTACTTC

J: TRBJ2-1
V: TRBV13
size: .
D: TRBD2
CDR3: CASSFTGGGNEQFF
DNA: TGTGCCAGCAGCTTCACGGGAGGAGGTAATGAGCAGTTCTTC

J: TRBJ1-5
V: TRBV28
size: .
D: .
CDR3: CASSFRSKGVQPQHF
DNA: TGTGCCAGCAGTTTTCGGTCCAAGGGGGTTCAGCCCCAGCATTTT

J: TRBJ1-3
V: TRBV28
size: .
D: TRBD1
CDR3: CASTDRGTSGNTIYF
DNA: TGTGCCAGCACGGACAGGGGAACCTCTGGAAACACCATATATTTT

J: TRBJ1-6
V: TRBV20-1
size: .
D: .
CDR3: CSASQAVNSPLHF
DNA: TGCAGTGCTAGTCAGGCTGTAAATTCACCCCTCCACTTT

J: TRBJ2-7
V: TRBV10-3
size: .
D: TRBD1
CDR3: CAISPTGSSYEQYF
DNA: TGTGCCATCAGCCCGACAGGGTCCTCCTACGAGCAGTACTTC

J: TRBJ2-1
V: TRBV5-1
size: .
D: TRBD2
CDR3: CASSQSGEGEQFF
DNA: TGCGCCAGCTCCCAAAGCGGGGAGGGTGAGCAGTTCTTC

J: TRBJ2-1
V: TRBV3-1/TRBV3-2
size: .
D: .
CDR3: CASSHTGEQFF
DNA: TGTGCCAGCAGCCACACGGGTGAGCAGTTCTTC

J: TRBJ2-7
V: TRBV18
size: .
D: .
CDR3: CASSPRTGLNEQYF
DNA: TGTGCCAGCTCACCACGTACAGGGCTGAACGAGCAGTACTTC

J: TRBJ1-1
V: TRBV9
size: once
D: .
CDR3: CASSGRNTEAFF
DNA: TGTGCCAGCAGCGGGAGGAACACTGAAGCTTTCTTT

J: TRBJ2-3
V: TRBV18
size: .
D: TRBD1
CDR3: CASSQQGFSTDTQYF
DNA: TGTGCCAGCTCTCAACAGGGGTTTAGCACAGATACGCAGTATTTT

J: TRBJ2-3
V: TRBV10-2
size: .
D: .
CDR3: CASSDLSTDTQYF
DNA: TGCGCCAGCAGTGATTTATCCACAGATACGCAGTATTTT

J: TRBJ2-7
V: TRBV4-1
size: once
D: TRBD2
CDR3: CASSQSGGASFGNYEQYF
DNA: TGCGCCAGCAGCCAATCGGGGGGGGCCTCGTTTGGGAACTACGAGCAGTACTTC

J: TRBJ2-3
V: TRBV6-2/TRBV6-3
size: .
D: TRBD2
CDR3: CASSFPTSGRAAVTDTQYF
DNA: TGTGCCAGCAGCTTTCCAACTAGCGGGAGAGCAGCCGTCACAGATACGCAGTATTTT

J: TRBJ1-1
V: TRBV5-4
size: once
D: TRBD1
CDR3: CASSLTTGGTEAFF
DNA: TGTGCCAGCAGCTTGACCACAGGGGGCACTGAAGCTTTCTTT

J: TRBJ2-7
V: TRBV28
size: .
D: .
CDR3: CASTGVGGQKIYEQYF
DNA: TGTGCCAGCACCGGGGTGGGGGGACAGAAGATCTACGAGCAGTACTTC

J: TRBJ1-2
V: TRBV7-3
size: .
D: TRBD1
CDR3: CASSPGQGYNYGYTF
DNA: TGTGCCAGCAGCCCGGGACAGGGATATAACTATGGCTACACCTTC

J: TRBJ2-1
V: TRBV29-1
size: .
D: .
CDR3: CSVPAILQGEQFF
DNA: TGCAGCGTTCCGGCCATACTACAGGGTGAGCAGTTCTTC

J: TRBJ2-1
V: TRBV5-1
size: once
D: TRBD2
CDR3: CASSGTSGGASNEQFF
DNA: TGCGCCAGCAGTGGGACTAGCGGGGGGGCTAGCAATGAGCAGTTCTTC

J: TRBJ2-1
V: TRBV4-2
size: .
D: TRBD2
CDR3: CASSQAPPLAGAYNEQFF
DNA: TGTGCCAGCAGCCAAGCGCCCCCTTTAGCGGGAGCGTACAATGAGCAGTTCTTC

J: TRBJ1-6
V: TRBV7-9
size: .
D: TRBD1
CDR3: CASSLLQGNSPLHF
DNA: TGTGCCAGCAGCTTACTACAGGGGAACTCACCCCTCCACTTT

J: TRBJ1-5
V: TRBV19
size: .
D: .
CDR3: CASSIGQVDQPQHF
DNA: TGTGCCAGTAGTATAGGGCAGGTAGATCAGCCCCAGCATTTT

J: TRBJ2-7
V: TRBV23-1
size: .
D: TRBD2
CDR3: CASSHPKGLAGNYEQYF
DNA: TGCGCCAGCAGTCATCCCAAAGGACTAGCGGGAAACTACGAGCAGTACTTC

J: TRBJ2-1
V: TRBV6-5
size: .
D: TRBD2
CDR3: CASSNRLAGDNEQFF
DNA: TGTGCCAGCAGTAACCGACTAGCGGGGGACAATGAGCAGTTCTTC

J: TRBJ1-6
V: TRBV6-5
size: once
D: .
CDR3: CASSLQNNSPLHF
DNA: TGTGCCAGCAGTTTACAGAATAATTCACCCCTCCACTTT

J: TRBJ2-5
V: TRBV30
size: .
D: .
CDR3: CAWAGGETQYF
DNA: TGTGCCTGGGCCGGGGGAGAGACCCAGTACTTC

J: TRBJ1-2
V: TRBV6-6
size: .
D: TRBD1
CDR3: CASSRGTVSINYGYTF
DNA: TGTGCCAGCAGTCGAGGGACAGTTTCGATCAACTATGGCTACACCTTC

J: TRBJ2-3
V: TRBV6-5
size: .
D: .
CDR3: CASSYSILSSTDTQYF
DNA: TGTGCCAGCAGTTACTCCATACTGTCTAGCACAGATACGCAGTATTTT

J: TRBJ2-7
V: TRBV19
size: .
D: TRBD1
CDR3: CASSIGQGAHYEQYF
DNA: TGTGCCAGTAGTATAGGGCAGGGGGCGCATTACGAGCAGTACTTC

J: TRBJ2-7
V: TRBV7-9
size: once
D: TRBD1
CDR3: CASSPGQNYEQYF
DNA: TGTGCCAGCAGCCCGGGACAGAACTACGAGCAGTACTTC

J: TRBJ2-7
V: TRBV2
size: .
D: .
CDR3: CASSEAPGGVYEQYF
DNA: TGTGCCAGCAGTGAAGCGCCAGGCGGGGTCTACGAGCAGTACTTC

J: TRBJ1-3
V: TRBV28
size: .
D: .
CDR3: CASRRAGTNSGNTIYF
DNA: TGTGCCAGCAGGCGTGCCGGGACTAACTCTGGAAACACCATATATTTT

J: TRBJ2-1
V: TRBV19
size: .
D: TRBD1
CDR3: CASSRQGEYNEQFF
DNA: TGTGCCAGTAGCAGACAGGGGGAATACAATGAGCAGTTCTTC

J: TRBJ1-6
V: TRBV6-1
size: .
D: TRBD1
CDR3: CASSETGGNSPLHF
DNA: TGTGCCAGCAGTGAGACAGGGGGTAATTCACCCCTCCACTTT

J: TRBJ1-4
V: TRBV27
size: .
D: TRBD1
CDR3: CASSCPPPTGLRTNEKLFF
DNA: TGTGCCAGCAGTTGCCCACCCCCGACAGGGCTCAGGACTAATGAAAAACTGTTTTTT

J: TRBJ1-2
V: TRBV25-1
size: .
D: TRBD1
CDR3: CASSDVQGASNYGYTF
DNA: TGTGCCAGCAGTGACGTACAGGGGGCTAGTAACTATGGCTACACCTTC

J: TRBJ1-5
V: TRBV29-1
size: .
D: .
CDR3: CSAGQGSNQPQHF
DNA: TGCAGCGCGGGGCAGGGTAGCAATCAGCCCCAGCATTTT

J: TRBJ1-5
V: TRBV28
size: .
D: TRBD1
CDR3: CASSDDRVAQPQHF
DNA: TGTGCCAGCAGTGATGACAGGGTGGCTCAGCCCCAGCATTTT

J: TRBJ2-4
V: TRBV25-1
size: .
D: TRBD2
CDR3: CASSEYLREGAKNIQYF
DNA: TGTGCCAGCAGTGAATATTTGCGGGAGGGCGCCAAAAACATTCAGTACTTC

J: TRBJ1-4
V: TRBV7-3
size: .
D: .
CDR3: CASSLATNEKLFF
DNA: TGTGCCAGCAGCCTTGCAACTAATGAAAAACTGTTTTTT

J: TRBJ2-3
V: TRBV5-6
size: .
D: .
CDR3: CASSRSGLDTQYF
DNA: TGTGCCAGCAGCCGAAGCGGGTTAGATACGCAGTATTTT

J: TRBJ2-5
V: TRBV6-6
size: .
D: .
CDR3: CASSLAGQQETQYF
DNA: TGTGCCAGCAGTTTGGCCGGACAACAAGAGACCCAGTACTTC

J: TRBJ2-1
V: TRBV5-8
size: .
D: .
CDR3: CASSLVEEQFF
DNA: TGTGCCAGCAGCTTGGTGGAGGAGCAGTTCTTC

J: TRBJ1-1
V: TRBV6-5
size: .
D: .
CDR3: CASSPRGDAEAFF
DNA: TGTGCCAGCAGCCCCCGGGGAGACGCTGAAGCTTTCTTT

J: TRBJ1-5
V: TRBV18
size: .
D: .
CDR3: CASSPPGVRNQPQHF
DNA: TGTGCCAGCTCACCTCCAGGGGTCCGCAATCAGCCCCAGCATTTT

J: TRBJ1-1
V: TRBV29-1
size: once
D: .
CDR3: CSVRGQRLGTEAFF
DNA: TGCAGCGTTCGAGGACAGAGGTTAGGGACTGAAGCTTTCTTT

J: TRBJ2-3
V: TRBV12-3/TRBV12-4
size: .
D: TRBD2
CDR3: CASRAGGRDTQYF
DNA: TGTGCCAGCCGCGCGGGGGGGAGGGATACGCAGTATTTT

J: TRBJ2-1
V: TRBV18
size: .
D: .
CDR3: CASSPDSAYNEQFF
DNA: TGTGCCAGCTCACCGGACAGCGCCTACAATGAGCAGTTCTTC

J: TRBJ1-6
V: TRBV9
size: .
D: TRBD1
CDR3: CASSSGDSYNSPLHF
DNA: TGTGCCAGCAGCTCAGGGGACAGCTATAATTCACCCCTCCACTTT

J: TRBJ2-2
V: TRBV28
size: .
D: TRBD2
CDR3: CASSGWTGGTGELFF
DNA: TGTGCCAGCAGTGGTTGGACGGGGGGCACCGGGGAGCTGTTTTTT

J: TRBJ2-1
V: TRBV7-9
size: .
D: .
CDR3: CASSFGGGSNEQFF
DNA: TGTGCCAGCAGCTTTGGGGGAGGCAGCAATGAGCAGTTCTTC

J: TRBJ1-5
V: TRBV7-7
size: .
D: .
CDR3: CASSLVASDSNQPQHF
DNA: TGTGCTAGCAGCTTAGTGGCATCTGATAGCAATCAGCCCCAGCATTTT

J: TRBJ1-5
V: TRBV6-2/TRBV6-3
size: .
D: TRBD1
CDR3: CASSVRGSQPQHF
DNA: TGTGCCAGCAGTGTCAGGGGGAGTCAGCCCCAGCATTTT

J: TRBJ2-7
V: TRBV30
size: .
D: TRBD1
CDR3: CAWSPTGIKNEQYF
DNA: TGTGCCTGGAGTCCGACAGGGATAAAAAACGAGCAGTACTTC

J: TRBJ2-5
V: TRBV6-5
size: .
D: TRBD1
CDR3: CASRGQNQETQYF
DNA: TGTGCCAGCAGGGGACAGAACCAAGAGACCCAGTACTTC

J: TRBJ1-2
V: TRBV5-1
size: .
D: TRBD1
CDR3: CASNALTGGADGYTF
DNA: TGCGCCAGCAACGCACTCACAGGGGGCGCAGATGGCTACACCTTC

J: TRBJ1-1
V: TRBV4-1
size: .
D: .
CDR3: CASSQDARENTEAFF
DNA: TGCGCCAGCAGCCAAGATGCCAGGGAGAACACTGAAGCTTTCTTT